A selection of T cell receptor beta chains follows, all from one sample in a study of regulatory T cells in long-lasting Graves disease. TCRdb reprocessed the multiplex PCR reads via MiXCR and lists one record per CDR3 protein. This table holds 350,000 to 400,000 distinct CDR3 sequences, 15% to 18% found once. Sequenced here: peripheral blood mononuclear cells (PBMCs), sampled at new diagnosis, from a patient treated with antithyroid drugs. Receptors originate from a female donor with Graves disease. Both conserved end residues are part of each CDR3. Fields, in order: clone size, V gene, J gene, D gene, CDR3 protein, CDR3 DNA. The D gene is left open where the match is weak. Not every row has a clone size; where given, it reads once, few, many or a size class.

>many|TRBV10-3|TRBJ2-3|TRBD2
CAIGGGAGDTQYF
TGTGCCATCGGCGGGGGGGCCGGAGATACGCAGTATTTT
>.|TRBV12-5|TRBJ1-1|TRBD1
CASGLTVTGFGNTEAFF
TGTGCTAGTGGTTTGACCGTGACAGGGTTCGGCAACACTGAAGCTTTCTTT
>.|TRBV4-3|TRBJ1-3|.
CASSQPTELPGGNTIYF
TGCGCCAGCAGCCAACCGACGGAGTTGCCGGGGGGAAACACCATATATTTT
>.|TRBV2|TRBJ2-3|.
CASSEWQLTDTQYF
TGTGCCAGCAGTGAATGGCAGCTCACAGATACGCAGTATTTT
>many|TRBV9|TRBJ2-7|.
CARLEGGYEQYF
TGTGCCAGACTCGAGGGAGGCTACGAGCAGTACTTC
>many|TRBV29-1|TRBJ1-1|.
CSVGLMNTEAFF
TGCAGCGTTGGACTCATGAACACTGAAGCTTTCTTT
>many|TRBV7-3|TRBJ2-1|.
CASSPRPHLSYNEQFF
TGTGCCAGCAGCCCCCGACCCCACCTATCCTACAATGAGCAGTTCTTC
>many|TRBV5-1|TRBJ1-1|.
CASSLEGRGNTEAFF
TGCGCCAGCAGCTTGGAGGGGCGCGGGAACACTGAAGCTTTCTTT
>many|TRBV4-3|TRBJ2-7|.
CASSQESLRSDYEQYF
TGTGCCAGCAGCCAAGAATCCCTTCGGTCTGACTACGAGCAGTACTTC
>many|TRBV6-4|TRBJ1-4|.
CASSYLPPNEKLFF
TGTGCCAGCAGTTACCTGCCTCCTAATGAAAAACTGTTTTTT
>many|TRBV7-8|TRBJ2-5|TRBD2
CASSLGEGETQYF
TGTGCCAGCAGCTTGGGGGAGGGAGAGACCCAGTACTTC
>.|TRBV28|TRBJ2-1|TRBD2
CASHQLAGTYNEQFF
TGTGCCAGTCACCAACTAGCGGGAACTTACAATGAGCAGTTCTTC
>many|TRBV28|TRBJ1-1|.
CASSLMRNTEAFF
TGTGCCAGCAGTTTAATGAGGAACACTGAAGCTTTCTTT
>many|TRBV28|TRBJ2-7|.
CASSLVVGGYEQYF
TGTGCCAGCAGTTTAGTTGTAGGCGGCTACGAGCAGTACTTC
>.|TRBV19|TRBJ1-3|.
CASSIYGSGNTIYF
TGTGCCAGTAGTATCTACGGCTCTGGAAACACCATATATTTT
>many|TRBV2|TRBJ2-1|.
CASSGGWGQFF
TGTGCCAGCAGTGGCGGCTGGGGGCAGTTCTTC
>.|TRBV7-2|TRBJ2-1|TRBD2
CACSLVSAGVNDEQFF
TGTGCCTGCAGCTTAGTGTCCGCGGGAGTAAACGATGAGCAGTTCTTC
>few|TRBV9|TRBJ2-2|TRBD1
CASSHPTGGVAGELFF
TGTGCCAGCAGCCACCCGACAGGGGGGGTCGCCGGGGAGCTGTTTTTT
>few|TRBV19|TRBJ2-7|TRBD1
CASSKRTGDSSYEQYF
TGTGCCAGTAGTAAACGGACAGGCGACAGCTCCTACGAGCAGTACTTC
>many|TRBV20-1|TRBJ2-7|TRBD1
CSAGEDRGSYEQYF
TGCAGTGCAGGGGAGGACAGGGGCTCCTACGAGCAGTACTTC
>many|TRBV24-1|TRBJ2-1|.
CATSDSSGGSHNEQFF
TGTGCCACCAGTGACTCCAGTGGGGGTTCCCACAATGAGCAGTTCTTC
>few|TRBV10-2|TRBJ1-6|TRBD1
CASSSGTGFPSSPLHF
TGCGCCAGCAGTTCCGGGACAGGGTTTCCGAGTTCACCCCTCCACTTT
>many|TRBV7-9|TRBJ1-1|TRBD1
CASSTPTGTTEAFF
TGTGCCAGCAGCACACCGACAGGGACCACTGAAGCTTTCTTT
>many|TRBV27|TRBJ1-5|.
CASSAGMWNQPQHF
TGTGCCAGCAGTGCCGGGATGTGGAATCAGCCCCAGCATTTT
>.|TRBV5-1|TRBJ1-5|.
CASSMYGGGAYQPQHF
TGTGCCAGCAGCATGTACGGAGGGGGGGCATATCAGCCCCAGCATTTT
>many|TRBV7-8|TRBJ2-1|TRBD2
CASSFGVVTSRYNEQFF
TGTGCCAGCAGCTTTGGGGTGGTGACTAGCCGATACAATGAGCAGTTCTTC
>.|TRBV19|TRBJ1-1|.
CASSFGHKNTEAFF
TGTGCCAGTAGTTTCGGACACAAGAACACTGAAGCTTTCTTT
>few|TRBV19|TRBJ2-5|TRBD1
CASSINRGQETQYF
TGTGCCAGTAGTATCAACAGGGGGCAGGAGACCCAGTACTTC
>many|TRBV7-9|TRBJ2-3|.
CASSPSWGESTDTQYF
TGTGCCAGCAGCCCATCATGGGGGGAGAGCACAGATACGCAGTATTTT
>few|TRBV27|TRBJ2-1|TRBD2
CASGRGYNEQFF
TGTGCCAGCGGGAGGGGCTACAATGAGCAGTTCTTC
>.|TRBV11-2|TRBJ1-3|.
CASSGSGAGNTIYF
TGTGCCAGCAGTGGTTCGGGGGCCGGAAACACCATATATTTT
>many|TRBV6-2/TRBV6-3|TRBJ1-1|TRBD1
CASSEGQAGTEAFF
TGTGCCAGCAGCGAAGGACAGGCGGGCACTGAAGCTTTCTTT
>.|TRBV6-1|TRBJ2-1|.
CASEDAGRSRNEQFF
TGTGCCAGCGAAGACGCGGGCCGGAGCCGTAATGAGCAGTTCTTC
>few|TRBV20-1|TRBJ1-5|.
CSARDRQRGNQPQHF
TGCAGTGCTAGAGACCGACAGAGAGGCAATCAGCCCCAGCATTTT
>.|TRBV30|TRBJ1-1|.
CAWASGGKAEAFF
TGTGCCTGGGCTAGCGGCGGAAAGGCTGAAGCTTTCTTT
>few|TRBV7-2|TRBJ2-1|TRBD1
CASSFGTGVNEQFF
TGTGCCAGCAGCTTCGGGACAGGGGTCAATGAGCAGTTCTTC
>many|TRBV20-1|TRBJ2-7|TRBD1
CSAGKQGQVLDEQYF
TGCAGTGCTGGGAAACAGGGACAGGTTCTGGACGAGCAGTACTTC
>.|TRBV5-5|TRBJ2-1|TRBD1
CASSWGQGEYNEQFF
TGTGCCAGCAGCTGGGGACAGGGGGAATACAATGAGCAGTTCTTC
>many|TRBV12-3/TRBV12-4|TRBJ2-1|TRBD1
CASTMSNRGNNEQFF
TGTGCCAGCACAATGTCGAACAGGGGGAACAATGAGCAGTTCTTC
>many|TRBV2|TRBJ2-6|.
CASSGNQANVLTF
TGTGCCAGCAGTGGGAACCAGGCCAACGTCCTGACTTTC